This T cell receptor beta chain was found in a study of T cell responses to AZD1222 COVID-19 vaccine. The CDR3 runs to 12 residues. The germline CDR1 and CDR2 sequences are KGHSH and LQKENI. V gave up 6 bases and J gave up 2 bases, with 7 bases separating them. Comments on this clone: What it recognizes is unknown.

Repertoires were generated with immunoSEQ multiplex PCR, while TCRdb's copy carries only in-frame clones and drops some. The sample includes under 150,000 clones, around 88% of them seen just once. Study-level results: Donors skewed white British and female; clonal diversity was possibly underestimated. Unmutated variant regions reportedly attract nearly half of all spike-specific TCRs. There were repertoire samples only from the period after the peak T cell response.

The specimen was peripheral blood, collected 28 days after the second AZD1222 dose. The chain combines TRBV18 with TRBJ1-1; D remains unclear. The receptor comes from an adult who received the AZD1222 COVID-19 vaccine. The CDR3 DNA reads as TGTGCCAGCTCTCAGGCTAACACTGAAGCTTTCTTT. The encoded protein is CASSQANTEAFF.